A single sample is the source of the 7 T cell receptor beta chains below, sequenced in a study of OX40 agonist ivuxolimab in advanced cancers. Produced via immunoSEQ multiplex PCR; TCRdb's table is partial and in-frame only. Of 75,000 to 100,000 clones in the sample, about 80% are singletons; the top ten hold about 5.5%. Sequencing used CD4+ or CD8+ T cells sorted from blood, obtained in a trial of the OX40 agonist ivuxolimab. The receptors here all came from an adult with an advanced solid tumor such as melanoma, head and neck, liver or kidney cancer.

In this sample, this clone turned up a few times. This chain links TRBV21-1 with TRBJ2-7; the D call of TRBD2 is as the table states it, not checked on the DNA. TRBV21-1 is noted as a pseudogene. The CDR3 consists of 15 residues. In nucleotides, the CDR3 is TGTGCCAGCAGCAAAGTGGCGCCGGAGACCTACGAGCAGTACTTC. Its translation: CASSKVAPETYEQYF.

This clone was observed a single time. The chain combines TRBV9 with TRBJ1-2; possibly TRBD1 for D (6 bases). The germline V gene encodes CDR1 SGDLS and CDR2 YYNGEE. The germline V and J ends were trimmed by 4 bases and 8 bases, with 15 bases remaining between them. The CDR3 has 13 residues. The CDR3 nucleotides are TGTGCCAGCAGCCCCAACAGGGATAGGGGCTACACCTTC. It translates to CASSPNRDRGYTF.

The gene calls are TRBV6-6 and TRBJ1-5, with TRBD1 matching over 7 bases. Trimming at V came to 2 bases and at J to 4 bases, leaving 5 bases not matched to a gene. The CDR3 runs 15 residues. Per germline, CDR1 MNHNY and CDR2 SVGAGI (reference sequence). CDR3 nucleotide sequence: TGTGCCAGCAGTTACCTACAGGGGAGGAATCAGCCCCAGCATTTT. Encoded protein: CASSYLQGRNQPQHF.

The chain couples TRBV6-1 to TRBJ1-6; tentatively, D is TRBD1 (5 bases). The CDR3 contains 13 residues. Germline CDR1 MNHNS, CDR2 SASEGT. V was cut by 8 bases and J by 7 bases, with 12 bases left in between. CDR3 sequence (DNA): TGTGCCAGCGGCGGGGCCAGGAATTCACCCCTCCACTTT. Translation: CASGGARNSPLHF.

The CDR3 loop is CASSPRGGSTDTQYF. The CDR3 nucleotides are TGTGCCAGTAGTCCCCGGGGCGGGAGCACAGATACGCAGTATTTT. This sequence joins TRBV19 and TRBJ2-3; D is possibly TRBD1 or TRBD2 (5 bases each). This CDR3 has 15 residues. Germline V gene lookup returns CDR1 LNHDA and CDR2 SQIVND (reference sequence). The V and J ends lost 5 bases and 0 bases respectively, with 12 bases between them.

The chain employs TRBV7-2 and TRBJ1-5; TRBD1 is a possible D gene (6 bases). This CDR3 spans 16 amino acids. Per germline, CDR1 SGHTA and CDR2 FQGNSA. The V end lost 5 bases, the J end lost 2 bases, and 16 bases lay between the germline ends. The CDR3 protein is CASSPGPNRGNQPQHF. The CDR3, as DNA: TGTGCCAGCAGCCCAGGGCCGAACAGGGGCAATCAGCCCCAGCATTTT.

This CDR3 is CASSAPLGGQFF. Written as DNA, the CDR3 is TGTGCCAGCAGCGCCCCTCTCGGGGGGCAGTTCTTC. The chain has TRBV7-2 and TRBJ2-1; D might be TRBD2 (6 bases). This CDR3 region has 12 residues. The germline V and J ends were trimmed by 5 bases and 12 bases, with 14 bases remaining between them. Germline CDR1 reads SGHTA; CDR2 reads FQGNSA.